This TCR beta chain came from a study of OX40 agonist ivuxolimab in advanced cancers. On the study more broadly: Patients receiving dose escalation had hepatocellular carcinoma, melanoma, renal cell or head and neck cancer.

Trimming took 2 bases from V and 4 from J, leaving 11 bases between them. The CDR3 has 13 residues. Germline loops: CDR1 SQVTM, CDR2 ANQGSEA. Assay used: immunoSEQ multiplex PCR; TCRdb lists only in-frame clones, some missing. Of approximately 74,000 clones in the sample, around nine tenths were seen once. This clone was seen more than once but under ten times. The cohort excluded patients with autoimmune disease history or systemic immunosuppression. The specimen was CD4+ or CD8+ T cells sorted from blood, collected in a trial of the OX40 agonist ivuxolimab. The TCR was taken from an adult with an advanced solid tumor such as melanoma, head and neck, liver or kidney cancer. The rearrangement links TRBV29-1 to TRBJ1-1; D gene unclear. This CDR3 is CSVETGSSTEAFF. CDR3 nucleotide sequence: TGCAGCGTTGAAACGGGGTCGAGCACTGAAGCTTTCTTT.